This paragraph covers one TCR beta chain sequence. Its cognate antigen has yet to be identified. Base qualities are missing; no much larger clone stands one base away. Using the deep immunoSEQ assay, TCR CDR3 regions were amplified from genomic DNA by multiplex PCR. Extracted genomic DNA from each cell subset was spread evenly across all wells of several immunoSEQ 96-well plates, with each plate serving as a replicate. For sorted subsets, roughly 200 ng of genomic DNA, equivalent to around 30,000 T cell genomes, went into each replicate PCR. The purified libraries were quantified using a Qubit 3.0 fluorometer, sized with a Bioanalyzer 2100, and then quantified again using the KAPA Library Quantification kit. Each immunoSEQ 96-well plate was sequenced on its own single-read 150-cycle Illumina NextSeq 550 flow cell. The paper's processing steps were these. Because the immunoSEQ output included only junctional sequences and no quality scores, the filtering could not be the same as the filtering used for full-length reads. Sequences were annotated with PyIR, a Python wrapper for IgBLAST v1.9, using IMGT germline references to assign V/J genes and CDR3. Reads with weak V/J assignments (E-value above 1e-6), missing CDR3, stop codons, out-of-frame junctions, or ambiguous translated residues were removed. A V3J clonotype was defined by an identical inferred V gene, J gene, and CDR3 amino acid sequence. Percentage overlap between repertoires was calculated by dividing the number of shared unique clonotypes by the size of the smaller repertoire. Repertoire richness was assessed with RTK rarefaction, the Chao1 estimator, and Recon v2.1 estimates of unobserved clonotypes. Generation probabilities were computed with OLGA for all TCRbeta clonotypes obtained by the gDNA method from four donors. Imported from immuneACCESS, the table was reduced by TCRdb to in-frame sequences with V and J called. These copies leave out some clones; in studies compared against another copy, an unresolved V gene accounts for under half, and the cause of the remainder is not known. The DNA gave D and trimming, while V, J and clone size come from that table. For this sample the table gives approximately 2,000,000 clones, of which roughly 92% were detected only once. Approximately 0.39% of the sample is held by the ten biggest clonotypes.

The donors were healthy, HIV-negative adults with no recently reported acute infections or vaccinations. All donors were Caucasian adults living in Nashville, Tennessee, USA. CD4+ T cells were enriched by magnetic negative selection; naive cells were then positively selected on CD45RA, and the negative fraction formed the memory subset. Blood was obtained by leukapheresis, after which PBMCs were separated by Ficoll-Histopaque density gradient centrifugation and cryopreserved in liquid nitrogen vapor phase. Analytical flow cytometry was used to check the purity and quantity of every magnetically sorted T cell population. Each sorted fraction had its genomic DNA isolated and then quantified by UV absorbance on a Nanodrop 2000c. This specimen belongs to a study of shared clonotypes between healthy human individuals (TCRdb year 2020). Some background on the complete study: A couple of women and a few men aged 18 to 49 years were included in the cohort. Per donor, three plates each were used for CD4 naive and CD4 memory, two for CD8 naive, and one for CD8 memory. The study deeply sequenced blood TCR repertoires of several healthy adults to estimate repertoire size and the extent of clonotype sharing between individuals. Different laboratories and diverse techniques were used to prepare libraries and sequence TCR repertoires, to increase sequencing depth and limit assay-specific biases. Each donor's leukapheresis produced roughly between about 0.9 and 9.5 billion PBMCs. Summary of the overall study and its limitations: Sampling was restricted to blood, and TCR repertoires in tissues likely differ from the TCR repertoires found in blood. Pairwise subsampling indicated that sequencing depth was expected to affect the degree of clonotype sharing among donors. Because the study included a small number of donors, the genetic and exposure-history diversity represented was limited. Compared with non-shared clonotypes, the clonotypes found in all four sorted-subset donors had higher generation probabilities. Larger estimated clonotype richness was generally found for naive subsets than for memory subsets. Sharing across four donors was observed for 5% to 6.5% of naive CD4, 3.5% of naive CD8, about 2.3% of memory CD4, and 0.4% of memory CD8 clonotypes. Rarefaction of sorted-subset datasets indicated incomplete sequencing despite the large sequencing depth.

The sequence came from a man aged 18 to 30 in good health. Some clones in this sample may be carry-over from other donors' samples. Sequencing was carried out using naive CD4+ T cells from PBMCs. Interpreted using the paper, the cell subset or site label stands for: CD45RA+ positively selected.

Read as DNA, the sequence is TGTGCCAGCAAGTTGTGGGTAACCACAGATACGCAGTATTTT. This sequence encodes CASKLWVTTDTQYF. The chain links TRBV2 with TRBJ2-3, with the D segment identity uncertain. The CDR3, cysteine through phenylalanine, is 14 amino acids long. Kept here is only the CDR3 DNA, which spans 42 bases and is read in frame from base 1. The V end loses 7 bases and the J end loses 2 bases, and a stretch of 13 bases separates them. CDR1 is given as SNHLY and CDR2 as FYNNEI, both from the germline V gene.